The 10 T cell receptor beta chains reported below all come from one sample, sequenced in a study of blood T cell repertoires in COVID-19. Sequencing was performed with immunoSEQ multiplex PCR; in TCRdb, only in-frame clones are kept and a portion is missing. This table holds roughly 290,000 clones, about 80% found once. The material sequenced was peripheral blood. These receptors originate from a person between 65 and 79 years old with COVID-19, enrolled during active disease.

CDR3 nucleotide sequence: TGTGCCAGCAGTACCACAGGGTGGGAGCCCCAGCATTTT. Its translation: CASSTTGWEPQHF. J is TRBJ1-5 and V is TRBV6-5; weak D call: TRBD1 (6 bases). CDR1 and CDR2 from the germline V gene are MNHEY and SVGAGI. The CDR3 is made up of 13 amino acids. Trimming pared 5 bases from V and 8 bases from J, leaving 13 bases between.

The rearrangement links TRBV5-5 to TRBJ2-5, with D uncertain. The CDR3 is made up of 12 amino acids. Germline CDR1 is SGHKS and CDR2 is YYEKEE (reference sequence). Trimming took off 4 bases at V and 5 bases at J, with 9 bases between the two ends. The CDR3 nucleotides read TGTGCCAGCAGCCGTTTCGGGGAGACCCAGTACTTC. Protein sequence: CASSRFGETQYF. The whole variable domain, remainder taken from reference TRBV5-5 and TRBJ2-5, is DAGVTQSPTHLIKTRGQQVTLRCSPISGHKSVSWYQQVLGQGPQFIFQYYEKEERGRGNFPDRFSARQFPNYSSELNVNALLLGDSALYLCASSRFGETQYFGPGTRLLVL.

J is TRBJ1-4 and V is TRBV5-1; maybe TRBD1 (6 bases). Germline values: CDR1 SGHRS, CDR2 YFSETQ. CDR3 length: 15 residues. V was cut by 4 bases and J by 7 bases, with 17 bases left in between. In DNA form, the CDR3 reads TGCGCCAGCAGCACACAAGGGGGGGAAGGTGAAAAACTGTTTTTT. Translating it yields CASSTQGGEGEKLFF.

The V and J genes are TRBV6-5 and TRBJ1-5, with D tentatively TRBD1 (6 bases). CDR1 and CDR2 (germline): MNHEY, SVGAGI. This CDR3 comprises 15 residues. V gave up 4 bases and J gave up 0 bases, with 10 bases separating them. CDR3 bases: TGTGCCAGCAGTTCGGACAGACCTAGCAATCAGCCCCAGCATTTT. Translating it yields CASSSDRPSNQPQHF.

The gene calls are TRBV5-1 and TRBJ1-6; 7 nucleotides align to TRBD1. V trimming: 3 bases; J trimming: 6 bases; junction bases outside the gene matches: 3. This CDR3 has 14 amino acids. Germline V lookup: CDR1 SGHRS, CDR2 YFSETQ. CDR3 region: CASSWGDSNSPLHF. CDR3 DNA sequence: TGCGCCAGCAGCTGGGGGGACAGTAATTCACCCCTCCACTTT.

The chain recombines TRBV21-1 with TRBJ1-3; whether TRBD1, the table's D call, matches the DNA was not checked. TRBV21-1 is a pseudogene segment. The CDR3 has 17 residues. The CDR3: CASSPRTGGLCGNTIYF. The CDR3 bases are TGTGCCAGCAGCCCCCGGACAGGGGGCCTGTGTGGAAACACCATATATTTT.

Here the CDR3 DNA reads TGCGCCAGCAGCCAAGAGCAACCTACCCAGGGGGAAAGGAGCTATGGCTACACCTTC. This translates into CASSQEQPTQGERSYGYTF. The chain carries TRBV4-1 and TRBJ1-2; 7 nucleotides align to TRBD1. The germline gives CDR1 MGHRA, CDR2 YSYEKL. The CDR3 covers 19 residues. Unmatched junction bases numbered 17, after V lost 0 bases and J lost 4 bases.

V is TRBV15 and J is TRBJ2-5; possibly TRBD1 for D (6 bases). Germline loops: CDR1 LNHNV, CDR2 YYDKDF (reference sequence). The CDR3 totals 15 residues. The V and J ends lost 4 bases and 1 base respectively, with 13 bases between them. The CDR3: CATSIAGRGQETQYF. CDR3 DNA: TGTGCCACCAGCATTGCGGGCAGGGGCCAAGAGACCCAGTACTTC.

The chain is built from TRBV28 and TRBJ2-5, with D unresolved. Germline CDR1 and CDR2: MDHEN and SYDVKM. This CDR3 is 14 amino acids long. Trimming removed 3 bases from V and 1 base from J, with 9 bases in between. CDR3 nucleotide sequence: TGTGCCAGCAGTTTGGTTGGCCTCCAAGAGACCCAGTACTTC. Residues: CASSLVGLQETQYF. Using reference TRBV28 and TRBJ2-5 for the parts outside the CDR3, the full variable domain is DVKVTQSSRYLVKRTGEKVFLECVQDMDHENMFWYRQDPGLGLRLIYFSYDVKMKEKGDIPEGYSVSREKKERFSLILESASTNQTSMYLCASSLVGLQETQYFGPGTRLLVL.

V gene TRBV28 combines with J gene TRBJ1-2; TRBD1 matches 7 bases. The CDR3 runs 15 residues. Germline V CDR1 and CDR2: MDHEN, SYDVKM. Germline trimming cut 5 bases from V and 1 base from J; bases unmatched to any gene: 7. CDR3 sequence reads: CASSPGTAVNYGYTF. The CDR3 DNA reads as TGTGCCAGCAGTCCGGGGACAGCCGTTAACTATGGCTACACCTTC.